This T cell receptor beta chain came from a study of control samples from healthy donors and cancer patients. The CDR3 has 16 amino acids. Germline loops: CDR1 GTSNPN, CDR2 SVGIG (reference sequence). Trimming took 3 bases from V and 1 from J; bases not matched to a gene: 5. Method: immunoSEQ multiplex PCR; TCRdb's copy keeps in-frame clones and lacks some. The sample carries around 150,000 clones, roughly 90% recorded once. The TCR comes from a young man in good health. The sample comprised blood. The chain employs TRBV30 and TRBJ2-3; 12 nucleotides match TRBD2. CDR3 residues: CAWRYASGRGTDTQYF. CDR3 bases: TGTGCCTGGAGGTACGCTAGCGGGAGGGGCACAGATACGCAGTATTTT. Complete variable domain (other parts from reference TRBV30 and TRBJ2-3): SQTIHQWPATLVQPVGSPLSLECTVEGTSNPNLYWYRQAAGRGLQLLFYSVGIGQISSEVPQNLSASRPQDRQFILSSKKLLLSDSGFYLCAWRYASGRGTDTQYFGPGTRLTVL.